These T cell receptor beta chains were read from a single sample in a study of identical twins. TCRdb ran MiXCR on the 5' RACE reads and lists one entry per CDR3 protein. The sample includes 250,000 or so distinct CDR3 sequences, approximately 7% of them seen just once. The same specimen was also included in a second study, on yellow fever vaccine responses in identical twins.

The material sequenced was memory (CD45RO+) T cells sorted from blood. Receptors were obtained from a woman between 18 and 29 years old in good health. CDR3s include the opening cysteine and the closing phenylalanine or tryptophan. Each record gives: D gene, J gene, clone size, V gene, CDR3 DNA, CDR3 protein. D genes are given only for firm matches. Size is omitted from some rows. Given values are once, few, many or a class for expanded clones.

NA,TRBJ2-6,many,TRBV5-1,TGCGCCAGCAGCTTGGGTCAGGGAACCCTAACCCCCTCTGGGGCCAACGTCCTGACTTTC,CASSLGQGTLTPSGANVLTF
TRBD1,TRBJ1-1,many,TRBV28,TGTGCCAGCAGCTCACAGGGGCGCACTGAAGCTTTCTTT,CASSSQGRTEAFF
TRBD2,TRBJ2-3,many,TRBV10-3,TGTGCCATCAGTGAGTCGTCTGTAGCGGGGAACACAGATACGCAGTATTTT,CAISESSVAGNTDTQYF
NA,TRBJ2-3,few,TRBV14,TGTGCCAGCAGCCTGCGCCTTACCGGGGATACGCAGTATTTT,CASSLRLTGDTQYF
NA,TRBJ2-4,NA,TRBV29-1,TGCAGCGTTGAAAATAGGGGAGCCAAAAACATTCAGTACTTC,CSVENRGAKNIQYF
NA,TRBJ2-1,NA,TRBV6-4,TGTGCCAGCAGTGAAAGTTCCCCTTACAATGAGCAGTTCTTC,CASSESSPYNEQFF
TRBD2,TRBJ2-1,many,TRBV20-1,TGCAGTGCTAGAGACCTCATTAGCGGGATTCCTTCCTACAATGAGCAGTTCTTC,CSARDLISGIPSYNEQFF
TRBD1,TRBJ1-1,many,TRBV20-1,TGCAGTGCTAGTCCCAGGACAGGGCAGGCTGAAGCTTTCTTT,CSASPRTGQAEAFF
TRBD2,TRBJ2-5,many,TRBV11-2,TGTGCCAGCAGCATCGGACTAGCGGGAGGTAGAGAGACCCAGTACTTC,CASSIGLAGGRETQYF
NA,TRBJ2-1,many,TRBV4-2,TGTGCCAGCAGCCCGGGGGGTTTCCGGGGGCCCACCTACAATGAGCAGTTCTTC,CASSPGGFRGPTYNEQFF
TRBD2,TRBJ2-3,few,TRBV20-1,TGCAGTGCTAGAGATCCTAGCGGGGGGGCGGATACGCAGTATTTT,CSARDPSGGADTQYF
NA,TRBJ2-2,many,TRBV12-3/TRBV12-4,TGTGCCAGCAGTTTAAACCGGGAGCTGTTTTTT,CASSLNRELFF
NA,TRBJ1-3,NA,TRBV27,TGTGCCAGCCGGGGCGGGGGGAGTGGAAACACCATATATTTT,CASRGGGSGNTIYF
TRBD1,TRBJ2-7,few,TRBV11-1,TGTGCCAGCAGCCTAAACCCGGGACAGGGGCAGTACGAGCAGTACTTC,CASSLNPGQGQYEQYF
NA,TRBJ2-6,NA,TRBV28,TGTGCCAGCAGTTTGGCAGGGTACACAACTATCTTACCTGGGGCCAACGTCCTGACTTTC,CASSLAGYTTILPGANVLTF
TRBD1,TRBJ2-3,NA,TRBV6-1,TGTGCCACCAGACAGGGGACCACAGATACGCAGTATTTT,CATRQGTTDTQYF
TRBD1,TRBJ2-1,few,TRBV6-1,TGTGCCAGCAGTGTGACAGGGGAAAACAATGAGCAGTTCTTC,CASSVTGENNEQFF
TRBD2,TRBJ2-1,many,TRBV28,TGTGCCAGCAGTTTACAGCTAGCGGGAGATCTATACAATGAGCAGTTCTTC,CASSLQLAGDLYNEQFF
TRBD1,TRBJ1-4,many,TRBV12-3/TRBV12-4,TGTGCCAGCAGTTCACAGGGGATAACTAATGAAAAACTGTTTTTT,CASSSQGITNEKLFF
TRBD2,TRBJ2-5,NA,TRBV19,TGTGCCAGTAGCAAGACTAGCAGAGAGACCCAGTACTTC,CASSKTSRETQYF
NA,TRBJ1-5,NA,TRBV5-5,TGTGCCAGCAGCCCGGCATGGGGGGCGGGTCAGCCCCAGCATTTT,CASSPAWGAGQPQHF
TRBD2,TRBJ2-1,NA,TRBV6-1,TGTGCCAGCAGACACAAGACTAGCGGATCCTACAATGAGCAGTTCTTC,CASRHKTSGSYNEQFF
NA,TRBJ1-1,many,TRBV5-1,TGCGCCAGCAGCTCTCGGGGGGGGTCGAACACTGAAGCTTTCTTT,CASSSRGGSNTEAFF
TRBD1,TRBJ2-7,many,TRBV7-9,TGTGCCAGCAGCCCGACAGGGGTGATGAGGGAGCAGTACTTC,CASSPTGVMREQYF
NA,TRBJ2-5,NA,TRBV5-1,TGCGCCAGCAGTTTGGACAGCAGCCAAGAGACCCGGTACTTC,CASSLDSSQETRYF
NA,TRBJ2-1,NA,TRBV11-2,TGTGCCAGCAGCTTAGCCGACAAGAACAATGAGCAGTTCTTC,CASSLADKNNEQFF
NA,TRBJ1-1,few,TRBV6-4,TGTGCCAGCAGAGTAACTACAGCGAACACTGAAGCTTTCTTT,CASRVTTANTEAFF
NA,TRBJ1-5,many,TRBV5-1,TGCGCCAGCAGCCCCAAACAGTACCCCCAGCATTTT,CASSPKQYPQHF
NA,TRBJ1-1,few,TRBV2,TGTGCCAGCAGTGAAGCCGGGGGGCGCAGGAACACTGAAGCTTTCTTT,CASSEAGGRRNTEAFF
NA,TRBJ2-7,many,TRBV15,TGTGCCACCAGCAGAGATTCCCCCGAAGTCTGGTTCCAGCGGGCTCCCTACGAGCAGTACTTC,CATSRDSPEVWFQRAPYEQYF
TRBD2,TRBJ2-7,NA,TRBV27,TGTGCCAGCAGTGCACCAGGGGGACTAGCGGGAGGCAGTTCCTACGAGCAGTACTTC,CASSAPGGLAGGSSYEQYF
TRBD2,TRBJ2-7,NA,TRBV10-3,TGTGCCATCAGCGGACTAGCGGGAGGTAACTACGAGCAGTACTTC,CAISGLAGGNYEQYF
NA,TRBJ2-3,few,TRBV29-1,TGCAGCGTTGTTGTTAGACACACAGATACGCAGTATTTT,CSVVVRHTDTQYF
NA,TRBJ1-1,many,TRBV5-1,TGCGCCAGCAGGAACCCCGGGGCAGACACTGAAGCTTTCTTT,CASRNPGADTEAFF
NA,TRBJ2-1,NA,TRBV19,TGTGCCAGTGGCCCCCGGCGGGGCCATGAGCAGTTCTTC,CASGPRRGHEQFF
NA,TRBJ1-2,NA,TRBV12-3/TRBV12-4,TGTGCCAGCAGCCCCGTTAACTATGGCTACACCTTC,CASSPVNYGYTF